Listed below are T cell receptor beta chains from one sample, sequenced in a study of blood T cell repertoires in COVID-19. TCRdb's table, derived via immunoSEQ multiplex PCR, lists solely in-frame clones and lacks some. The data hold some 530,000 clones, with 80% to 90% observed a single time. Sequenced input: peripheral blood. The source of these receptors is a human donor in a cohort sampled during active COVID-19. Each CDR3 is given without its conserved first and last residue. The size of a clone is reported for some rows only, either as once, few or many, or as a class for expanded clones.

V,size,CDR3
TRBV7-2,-,ASSLQGRVTYGYT
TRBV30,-,AWTFRGGPSDSPLH
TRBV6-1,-,ASSEMLGEGSEKLF
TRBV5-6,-,ASRRRGRSYEQY
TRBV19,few,ASSIPGQKLLGQF
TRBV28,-,ATTTGGQPQH
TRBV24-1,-,ATSDSGPETQY
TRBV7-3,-,ASSQGAGTEAF
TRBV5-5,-,ASSSGLAGFTDTQY
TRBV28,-,ASSLSSWGREQY
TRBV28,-,ASILSGRGEQY
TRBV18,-,ASSSPDRVNYGYT
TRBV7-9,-,ASSPYGTGLNEKLF
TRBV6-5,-,ASHTRTSGRDEQF
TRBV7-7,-,ASSLEVAGGDPADTQY
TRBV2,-,ASLVEGLANYGYT
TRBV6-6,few,ASSPPRVAGGFGELF
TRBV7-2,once,ASRSRAEEKLF
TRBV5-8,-,ASSLAYGLAGLGSYEQY
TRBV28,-,ASNTQGISGANVLT
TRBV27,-,ASSPRQGLNAPEAF
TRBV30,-,AQDRDAEAF
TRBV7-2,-,ASSSRGGYEQY
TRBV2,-,ASREASGRSYEQY
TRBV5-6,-,ASMPGLAGGLDEQF
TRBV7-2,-,ASSLWGGGNQPQH
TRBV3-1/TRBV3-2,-,ASSQVTYEQY
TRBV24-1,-,ATPPGLSNEQF
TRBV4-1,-,ASSHKPGGADEQY
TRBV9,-,ASSVSFGRATGELF
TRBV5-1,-,ASSLTGTSLSGELF
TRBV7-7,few,ASSLDGGGQETQY
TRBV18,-,ASSPSTSGSYEQY
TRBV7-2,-,ASSTEPTGSYEQY
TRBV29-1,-,SVAMQGEDTEAF
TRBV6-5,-,ATGTLAGPYEQY
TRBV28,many,ASRAGLGNSPLH
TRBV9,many,ASSVVAGEETQY
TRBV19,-,ASSARLAGSYNEQF
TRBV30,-,AWSVRAGRSNQPQH
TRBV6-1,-,ASSEAEQGLPYEQY
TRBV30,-,AWSGAGTHSYEQY
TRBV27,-,ASSLETGAVKAF
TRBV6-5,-,ASSYKTGPYGYT
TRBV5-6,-,ASSPTGGSYNEQF
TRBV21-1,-,ASTRGIMNTEAF
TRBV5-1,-,ASSLAQQDGYT
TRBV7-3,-,ASSEGDYSDTQY
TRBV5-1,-,ASSSGTANEKLF
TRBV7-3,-,ASSPSQPPGYGYT